The rows below give T cell receptor beta chains drawn from one sample of a study of response to subunit inactivated influenza vaccine. TCRdb re-called the RT-PCR reads through MiXCR, storing one row per CDR3 protein. The sample has around 480,000 distinct CDR3 sequences; approximately 16% are singletons. The sample was CD4+ T cells sorted from PBMCs, taken around 25 months after vaccination. The source of these receptors is a man aged 45-69 years who received an inactivated influenza vaccine. Each CDR3 is given with its conserved first and last residue. D genes are given only for firm matches. Rows may omit the clone size; those that give it use once, few, many or a size class.

j_call	clone_size	d_call	v_call	cdr3_nt	cdr3_aa
TRBJ2-7	.	TRBD2	TRBV7-6	TGTGCCAGCAGCTTGGCGGGAGAATCGGGTGAGCAGTACTTC	CASSLAGESGEQYF
TRBJ1-5	few	.	TRBV20-1	TGCAGTGCTAGACGGGAAAGCAATCAGCCCCAGCATTTT	CSARRESNQPQHF
TRBJ2-2	few	.	TRBV30	TGTGCCTGGAGTATACTAAATCTCGGCAGGGCTCCCGGGGAGCTGTTTTTT	CAWSILNLGRAPGELFF
TRBJ2-7	.	.	TRBV20-1	TGCAGTGCCAGCGACCAAGGACAGGGAGGGTACGAGCAGTACTTC	CSASDQGQGGYEQYF
TRBJ2-6	few	.	TRBV10-3	TGTGCCATCAGTGGGGCCGGACAGGGAGGGATGGTCTCTGGGGCCAACGTCCTGACTTTC	CAISGAGQGGMVSGANVLTF
TRBJ1-5	few	.	TRBV12-5	TGTGCTAGTGGACAGGGTATAGGTCCCCAGCATTTT	CASGQGIGPQHF
TRBJ2-5	.	TRBD1	TRBV7-7	TGTGCCAGCAGCTCGGGACAGGGGCGCCAAGAGACCCAGTACTTC	CASSSGQGRQETQYF
TRBJ2-1	few	.	TRBV28	TGTGCCAGCAGTACCTACTCCTACAATGAGCAGTTCTTC	CASSTYSYNEQFF
TRBJ1-1	many	TRBD1	TRBV10-3	TGTGCCATCAGTAAAACAGGGGACACTGAAGCTTTCTTT	CAISKTGDTEAFF
TRBJ2-1	many	.	TRBV7-2	TGTGCCAGCAGCATGGGTGTAGGTGAGCAGTTCTTC	CASSMGVGEQFF
TRBJ1-1	.	TRBD1	TRBV5-4	TGTGCCAGCAGCTCTTATACAGGGGGGATGAACACTGAAGCTTTCTTT	CASSSYTGGMNTEAFF
TRBJ2-3	.	.	TRBV5-6	TGTGCCAGCAGCCTTACGTCTAGCGTTGTTTCAAATACGCAGTATTTT	CASSLTSSVVSNTQYF
TRBJ2-7	few	TRBD1	TRBV4-3	TGCGCCAGCAGTTACACTCGGACAGGGGGCTACGAGCAGTACTTC	CASSYTRTGGYEQYF
TRBJ2-2	once	TRBD1	TRBV12-3/TRBV12-4	TGTGCCAGCAATCCGGACAGGGCAACCGGGGAGCTGTTTTTT	CASNPDRATGELFF
TRBJ2-1	many	TRBD2	TRBV5-1	TGCGCCAGCAGCCTCGGGACTAGTTTAGTGGACGAGCAGTTCTTC	CASSLGTSLVDEQFF
TRBJ2-7	few	.	TRBV20-1	TGCAGTGCTAGGTCTAGCCAATACGAGCAGTACTTC	CSARSSQYEQYF
TRBJ1-5	few	.	TRBV19	TGTGCCAGTAAGGCTCATAGCAATCAGCCCCAGCATTTT	CASKAHSNQPQHF
TRBJ2-3	.	TRBD2	TRBV5-1	TGCGCCAGCAGCTTAGGGACTAGCGGCAACACAGATACGCAGTATTTT	CASSLGTSGNTDTQYF
TRBJ2-4	.	.	TRBV20-1	TGCAGTGCTAGAGATAGGGGGGCAGGCATTCAGTACTTC	CSARDRGAGIQYF
TRBJ2-7	.	TRBD1	TRBV28	TGTGCCAGCAGTTTAGGGGGACAGGGGTCCCACGAGCAGTACTTC	CASSLGGQGSHEQYF
TRBJ2-6	.	.	TRBV20-1	TGCAGTGCTAGAGTACCGTACTCTGGGGCCAACGTCCTGACTTTC	CSARVPYSGANVLTF
TRBJ2-7	few	.	TRBV4-2	TGTGCCAGCAGCCAACGCGCCCCCTACGAGCAGTACTTC	CASSQRAPYEQYF
TRBJ2-3	.	.	TRBV28	TGTGCCAGCAGTTCTACAACTCGGACCACAGATACGCAGTATTTT	CASSSTTRTTDTQYF
TRBJ2-2	once	.	TRBV18	TGTGCCAGCTCAATTTTTAGCAACACCGGGGAGCTGTTTTTT	CASSIFSNTGELFF
TRBJ2-1	.	TRBD2	TRBV20-1	TGCAGTGCTAGAGAGGGCGGGGGGGCCTCCTACAATGAGCAGTTCTTC	CSAREGGGASYNEQFF
TRBJ2-1	.	.	TRBV29-1	TGCAGCGTTGGACTGACTAGGACTAACAATGAGCAGTTCTTC	CSVGLTRTNNEQFF
TRBJ1-5	.	.	TRBV7-6	TGTGCCAGCAGCTTAGTTGCTGGGGCGGATCCCCAGCATTTT	CASSLVAGADPQHF
TRBJ1-1	.	.	TRBV3-1	TGTGCCAGCAGCCAAAACTTAGGGGCGGGCGAGAACACTGAAGCTTTCTTT	CASSQNLGAGENTEAFF
TRBJ2-5	few	.	TRBV28	TGTGCCAGCAGTTTATTAGGGGCTGCAATGGAGACCCAGTACTTC	CASSLLGAAMETQYF
TRBJ2-5	.	TRBD1	TRBV5-1	TGCGCCAGCAACGTACAGGGGTACGAGACCCAGTACTTC	CASNVQGYETQYF
TRBJ2-2	.	TRBD1	TRBV7-2	TGTGCCAGCAGCCCCCCTGGGACAGGGCCAAGGGGGGAGCTGTTTTTT	CASSPPGTGPRGELFF
TRBJ1-6	.	.	TRBV6-1	TGTGCCAGCAGCCGGGAGAGGGCTAATTCACCCCTCCACTTT	CASSRERANSPLHF
TRBJ1-2	.	.	TRBV30	TGTGCCTGGAGTGTACGTGGGAACAGGGCCTATGGCTACACCTTC	CAWSVRGNRAYGYTF
TRBJ2-2	.	TRBD2	TRBV12-3/TRBV12-4	TGTACCAGCAGTTCCCTGGGGGGGTTTAGGATCTGGAACACCGGGGAGCTGTTTTTT	CTSSSLGGFRIWNTGELFF
TRBJ2-7	few	.	TRBV20-1	TGCAGTGCTAGAGATCTGCTAGCCTACGAGCAGTACTTC	CSARDLLAYEQYF
TRBJ2-1	few	TRBD2	TRBV4-2	TGTGCCAGCAGCCACGACGACGGGACTACCGACTACAATGAGCAGTTCTTC	CASSHDDGTTDYNEQFF
TRBJ2-1	few	TRBD2	TRBV3-1	TGTGCCAGCAGCCAAGTCTCTAGCGGGAGGGGGAACAATGAGCAGTTCTTC	CASSQVSSGRGNNEQFF
TRBJ2-3	few	TRBD2	TRBV7-2	TGTGCCAGCAGCTCGTGGAGCGGGGCAGATACGCAGTATTTT	CASSSWSGADTQYF
TRBJ1-1	.	TRBD1	TRBV28	TGTGCCAGCAGTCTATATTGGGACAGGCCTAAAATGAACACTGAAGCTTTCTTT	CASSLYWDRPKMNTEAFF
TRBJ2-3	few	.	TRBV6-1	TGTGCCAGCAGTGAAGCCCACACAGATACGCAGTATTTT	CASSEAHTDTQYF
TRBJ2-3	many	.	TRBV12-3/TRBV12-4	TGTGCCAGCAGTTTACCCCACTCCGGGATAAAGACGCAGTATTTT	CASSLPHSGIKTQYF